One sample yielded the 26 T cell receptor beta chains listed below, sequenced in a study of blood T cells in healthy people across ages. Next came a second PCR, run for about 7 to 12 cycles, which used a sample-barcoded 5' primer along with a J-beta primer mix. A single record per CDR3 protein comes from TCRdb applying MiXCR to the 5' RACE reads. The sample shows 700,000 or so distinct CDR3 sequences, 40% to 45% of them seen only once. Material: blood. Receptors were obtained from a man older than 75 in good health.

There are a few counts of this clonotype. One base away lies a much larger clone, so this may be a sequencing read error. The chain carries TRBV29-1 and TRBJ2-1; D may be TRBD2 (6 bases). The CDR3 runs 12 residues. Germline CDR1 and CDR2: SQVTM and ANQGSEA. The V and J ends lost 7 bases and 13 bases respectively, with 20 bases between them. CDR3 bases: TGCAGCGGCTGGCGTCAGGGAGGTAGCCAGTTCTTC. This encodes CSGWRQGGSQFF.

The chain couples TRBV4-1 to TRBJ2-5, with no clear D. Trimming pared 0 bases from V and 2 bases from J, leaving 16 bases between. Looked up from germline, CDR1 is MGHRA and CDR2 is YSYEKL. The CDR3 sequence is 17 residues long. The CDR3 sequence is CASSQDPAGGAQETQYF. Here the CDR3 DNA reads TGCGCCAGCAGCCAAGATCCCGCAGGCGGTGCGCAAGAGACCCAGTACTTC.

The genes are TRBV20-1 and TRBJ2-3; 8 nucleotides align to TRBD1. CDR3 size: 14 residues. The V gene end was trimmed by 6 bases and the J gene end by 1 base; junction bases not matched to a gene: 6. Germline assignment: CDR1 DFQATT and CDR2 SNEGSKA (reference sequence). CDR3 nucleotide sequence: TGCAGTGCCCCCCAGGGGGCCCGCACAGATACGCAGTATTTT. It specifies CSAPQGARTDTQYF.

The V call is TRBV4-1, the J call TRBJ1-2, with D possibly being TRBD1 (5 bases). V dropped 1 base and J dropped 3 bases, with 12 bases sitting between them. The germline V gene encodes CDR1 MGHRA and CDR2 YSYEKL. This CDR3 has 15 residues. The DNA for the CDR3 is TGCGCCAGCAGCCAAGTTGGGGCCCCATACTATGGCTACACCTTC. It translates to CASSQVGAPYYGYTF.

V gene TRBV30 combines with J gene TRBJ2-1, with unresolved D. CDR3 length: 11 amino acids. Trimming removed 4 bases from V and 5 bases from J, with 6 bases in between. In germline, CDR1 is GTSNPN, CDR2 SVGIG (reference sequence). The CDR3 coding sequence is TGTGCCTGGACCCCAAACAATGAGCAGTTCTTC. This sequence encodes CAWTPNNEQFF.

This chain joins TRBV6-2 or TRBV6-3 and TRBJ1-1; 8 nucleotides line up with TRBD1. The V and J ends lost 2 bases and 3 bases, in that order; junction bases with no gene match: 8. Germline V gene sequence: CDR1 MNHEY, CDR2 SVGEGT. CDR3 size: 16 residues. The CDR3 DNA reads TGTGCCAGCAGTTACGGGGCAGGGGGCGCGGACACTGAAGCTTTCTTT. Translating it yields CASSYGAGGADTEAFF.

This clonotype has just a few counts. The rearrangement links TRBV7-9 to TRBJ2-7; no reliable D call. The V and J ends lost 1 base and 12 bases respectively, with 10 bases between them. The germline gives CDR1 SEHNR, CDR2 FQNEAQ (reference sequence). CDR3 length equals 11 residues. In DNA, the CDR3 is TGTGCCAGCAGCTTAGGTGGAAAGCCGTACTTC. Encoded protein: CASSLGGKPYF.

A note on this clonotype: This clone may be a read error of a much larger clone one base away. The chain combines TRBV27 with TRBJ2-1; TRBD1 is a possible D gene (6 bases). The CDR3 is 13 residues long. Germline loops: CDR1 MNHEY, CDR2 SMNVEV (reference sequence). The germline V and J ends were trimmed by 0 bases and 13 bases, with 13 bases remaining between them. CDR3 region: CASSLSLMGAQFF. The CDR3 nucleotides are TGTGCCAGCAGTTTATCCCTAATGGGGGCCCAGTTCTTC.

In its sample, this clonotype was seen a few times. The J gene is TRBJ2-3, the V gene TRBV20-1; D uncertain. V was trimmed by 3 bases and J by 3 bases, leaving 16 bases between them. CDR3 size: 15 residues. The germline gives CDR1 DFQATT, CDR2 SNEGSKA (reference sequence). CDR3 loop: CSASPAPSYTDTQYF. The CDR3 DNA reads as TGCAGTGCTAGTCCTGCACCTTCTTATACAGATACGCAGTATTTT.

The chain employs TRBV7-6 and TRBJ2-3, with D possibly matching TRBD1 (6 bases). V was pared by 1 base and J by 0 bases, with 17 bases between. The CDR3 is 18 residues long. Germline CDR1 and CDR2: SGHVS and FNYEAQ. Written as DNA, the CDR3 is TGTGCCAGCAGCTTAGGGGGACAATTCCTCTCTAGCACAGATACGCAGTATTTT. This encodes CASSLGGQFLSSTDTQYF.

This clonotype appeared a few times. This chain's CDR3 is CATSRSLGGPYEQYF. The CDR3 nucleotides are TGTGCCACCAGCAGATCCCTGGGCGGACCCTACGAGCAGTACTTC. The chain uses TRBV15 and TRBJ2-7, with unresolved D. The V end lost 2 bases, the J end lost 2 bases, and 13 bases lay between the germline ends. Germline V gene lookup returns CDR1 LNHNV and CDR2 YYDKDF (reference sequence). The CDR3 length is 15 residues.

V gene TRBV6-2 or TRBV6-3 combines with J gene TRBJ1-1; TRBD1 is a possible D gene (5 bases). The germline V gene encodes CDR1 MNHEY and CDR2 SVGEGT. The CDR3 contains 14 residues. V was trimmed by 2 bases and J by 1 base, leaving 8 bases between them. The chain's CDR3 is CASSYQTENTEAFF. The CDR3 coding sequence is TGTGCCAGCAGTTACCAGACAGAGAACACTGAAGCTTTCTTT.

At least ten counts were recorded for this clonotype. The J gene is TRBJ2-3, the V gene TRBV5-1, with 7 bases identical to TRBD1. Germline CDR1 SGHRS, CDR2 YFSETQ. Trimming removed 4 bases from V and 2 bases from J; junction bases left unmatched: 4. This CDR3 has 14 residues. The CDR3 DNA reads TGCGCCAGCAGCCCGGGACAGAACACAGATACGCAGTATTTT. Protein sequence: CASSPGQNTDTQYF.

CDR3 DNA: TGCAGTGCTACCCTGGACGAAAAAGAGACCCAGTACTTC. As protein: CSATLDEKETQYF. The chain has TRBV20-1 and TRBJ2-5; D unresolved. Germline V gene lookup returns CDR1 DFQATT and CDR2 SNEGSKA (reference sequence). With 4 bases removed from V and 3 bases from J, the gap between germline ends came to 12 bases. The CDR3 length is 13 residues.

The gene calls are TRBV27 and TRBJ2-7, with 10 bases that match TRBD1. The CDR3 covers 15 residues. Germline CDR1 is MNHEY and CDR2 is SMNVEV (reference sequence). After removal of 5 bases from V and 2 bases from J, the junction contained 6 bases not matched to a gene. The CDR3, as DNA: TGTGCCAGCAGTCGGGAGACAGGGGGCACCTACGAGCAGTACTTC. Translating gives CASSRETGGTYEQYF.

Of note for this clonotype: A read error may produce the germline difference seen at one junction end. The CDR3 protein is CASSSSGTGRGEQFF. The CDR3 coding sequence is TGTGCTAGCAGCTCCTCCGGGACAGGGAGGGGAGAGCAGTTCTTC. The chain joins TRBV7-7 to TRBJ2-1; 9 bases line up with TRBD1. Germline CDR1 reads SSHAT; CDR2 reads FNYEAQ (reference sequence). The CDR3 runs to 15 residues.

The chain combines TRBV20-1 with TRBJ1-2; D is unresolved. This CDR3 has 12 residues. The V gene's germline CDR1 is DFQATT and CDR2 SNEGSKA (reference sequence). Trimming shortened V by 2 bases and J by 8 bases, and 12 bases separated the two germline ends. This chain's CDR3 is CSARSTPGGYTF. The CDR3 coding sequence is TGCAGTGCTAGAAGCACCCCTGGGGGCTACACCTTC.

The sample holds a few counts of this clonotype. The J gene is TRBJ2-1, the V gene TRBV9; D possibly corresponds to TRBD1 (5 bases). Trimming took 6 bases from V and 8 from J, leaving 15 bases between them. The germline gives CDR1 SGDLS, CDR2 YYNGEE. The CDR3 totals 13 residues. CDR3 sequence reads: CASTSGYRDEQFF. The CDR3 coding sequence is TGTGCCAGCACCTCAGGGTATCGGGATGAGCAGTTCTTC.

CDR3 bases: TGCAGTGCTAGGACCGGGACAGGGCTTACTGGGGCCAACGTCCTGACTTTC. Amino acids: CSARTGTGLTGANVLTF. V and J are TRBV20-1 and TRBJ2-6; TRBD1 agrees at 9 bases. The V segment lost 3 bases and the J segment 2 bases; nucleotides outside the gene matches: 8. CDR1 is DFQATT and CDR2 is SNEGSKA in the germline V gene (reference sequence). The CDR3 consists of 17 residues.

This rearrangement joins TRBV4-2 to TRBJ1-5; no clear D gene. CDR1 is LGHNA and CDR2 is YNFKEQ in the germline V gene. The V and J ends lost 0 bases and 6 bases respectively, with 15 bases between them. The CDR3 runs 16 residues. The CDR3 reads CASSQDLKGWGQPQHF. CDR3 nucleotides: TGTGCCAGCAGCCAAGATCTCAAGGGATGGGGTCAGCCCCAGCATTTT.

The sample holds many counts of this clonotype. This chain connects TRBV6-1 to TRBJ2-3; D unresolved. This CDR3 contains 11 residues. With 3 bases removed from V and 5 bases from J, the gap between germline ends came to 3 bases. Germline CDR1 reads MNHNS; CDR2 reads SASEGT. CDR3 amino acids: CASSEVDTQYF. DNA of the CDR3: TGTGCCAGCAGTGAGGTAGATACGCAGTATTTT.

In the case of this clonotype: A much more abundant neighbour one base away suggests this may be a read error. V usage is TRBV29-1 and J usage is TRBJ1-2, with D perhaps TRBD1 (5 bases). Germline V gene lookup returns CDR1 SQVTM and CDR2 ANQGSEA. This CDR3 has 15 amino acids. This chain's CDR3 is CSVEETAGKNCGYTF. The CDR3 coding sequence is TGCAGCGTTGAAGAAACGGCAGGGAAAAACTGTGGCTACACCTTC.

This CDR3 reads CASSQGFAGLFVTEAFF. The CDR3 DNA reads TGCGCCAGCAGCCAGGGGTTCGCAGGGTTGTTTGTCACTGAAGCTTTCTTT. The chain carries TRBV4-3 and TRBJ1-1; D might be TRBD1 (5 bases). The germline gives CDR1 LGHNA, CDR2 YSLEER. The length of the CDR3 is 17 residues. Trimming shortened V by 3 bases and J by 4 bases, and 21 bases separated the two germline ends.

The table lists this clonotype with a few counts. The chain couples TRBV7-2 to TRBJ2-7; possibly TRBD1 for D (6 bases). V lost 5 bases, J lost 1 base, and 18 bases lay in between. The CDR3 totals 16 residues. The germline V gene encodes CDR1 SGHTA and CDR2 FQGNSA. The CDR3 is CASSPPTGLSSYEQYF. The CDR3 coding sequence is TGTGCCAGCAGCCCCCCGACAGGCTTGAGTTCCTACGAGCAGTACTTC.

This chain links TRBV28 with TRBJ2-7, with TRBD1 as a possible D gene (6 bases). This CDR3 is 16 amino acids long. The ends were cut back, 6 bases at V and 6 bases at J, with 24 bases in the middle. Germline CDR1 reads MDHEN; CDR2 reads SYDVKM. CDR3 in amino acids: CASRETGSPHGGEQYF. The CDR3 coding sequence is TGTGCCAGCAGGGAGACAGGTTCTCCCCATGGTGGCGAGCAGTACTTC.

The rearrangement uses TRBV10-2 and TRBJ2-5; TRBD2 matches 11 bases. Germline CDR1 WSHSY, CDR2 SAAADI. V lost 2 bases to trimming and J lost 7 bases; unmatched junction nucleotides: 6. The CDR3 totals 15 residues. The CDR3: CASSEIAGGPGTQYF. The DNA of the CDR3 is TGCGCCAGCAGTGAGATAGCGGGAGGGCCTGGGACCCAGTACTTC.